The 14 T cell receptor beta chains below all came from one sample that was sequenced in a study of PD-1 blockade in classical Hodgkin lymphoma. Repertoires were generated with immunoSEQ multiplex PCR, while TCRdb's copy carries only in-frame clones and drops some. Here the sample spans around 60,000 clones, 88% being singletons. No patient escaped relapse after autologous stem cell transplantation, and brentuximab vedotin exposure varied. The source material was peripheral blood mononuclear cells (PBMCs), sampled before the second cycle of nivolumab. These receptors were obtained from a human donor with classical Hodgkin lymphoma.

This chain connects TRBV5-1 to TRBJ2-5; a possible D gene is TRBD2 (7 bases). Trimming left V 0 bases short and J 4 bases short, with 13 bases between. Germline V lookup: CDR1 SGHRS, CDR2 YFSETQ. The CDR3 has 15 residues. CDR3 coding DNA: TGCGCCAGCAGCTTGGAAGGGGGGGCGTCAGAGACCCAGTACTTC. Residues: CASSLEGGASETQYF.

The chain has TRBV5-1 and TRBJ2-7; D gene unclear. This CDR3 spans 14 amino acids. Per germline, CDR1 SGHRS and CDR2 YFSETQ. V gave up 4 bases and J gave up 6 bases, with 17 bases separating them. This CDR3 is CASSLWTEPSEQYF. For the CDR3, the DNA is TGCGCCAGCAGCCTCTGGACCGAACCCTCCGAGCAGTACTTC.

The chain joins TRBV9 to TRBJ2-7; D remains ambiguous. CDR1 SGDLS and CDR2 YYNGEE come from the germline V gene. The CDR3 extends over 15 amino acids. Deletions cut 3 bases from V and 2 bases from J, with 15 bases between. The CDR3 sequence is CASSERAWDPYEQYF. CDR3 bases: TGTGCCAGCAGCGAACGGGCCTGGGATCCCTACGAGCAGTACTTC.

This clone rates as medium-sized. This chain connects TRBV6-5 to TRBJ2-7; 9 bases fit TRBD2. The CDR3 length is 16 residues. V gave up 0 bases and J gave up 0 bases; unmatched junction bases: 3. The V gene's germline CDR1 is MNHEY and CDR2 SVGAGI. The CDR3 here is CASSYSSGGYSYEQYF. As DNA, the CDR3 is TGTGCCAGCAGTTACTCGAGCGGGGGGTACTCCTACGAGCAGTACTTC.

About this clone itself: The same CDR3 arises from other DNA sequences in this sample as well. This chain uses TRBV5-1 with TRBJ2-5; D uncertain. The CDR3 is 11 residues long. The V gene's germline CDR1 is SGHRS and CDR2 YFSETQ. Trimming shortened V by 0 bases and J by 5 bases, and 2 bases separated the two germline ends. CDR3 amino acids: CASSLAETQYF. The CDR3 DNA follows: TGCGCCAGCAGCTTGGCCGAGACCCAGTACTTC.

The chain recombines TRBV4-1 with TRBJ1-5; TRBD1 matches 7 bases. The CDR3 totals 15 residues. V was pared by 3 bases and J by 4 bases, with 6 bases of the junction left unmatched. Germline lookup yields CDR1 MGHRA and CDR2 YSYEKL. The CDR3 reads CASSHAGTVNQPQHF. The CDR3 DNA follows: TGCGCCAGCAGCCATGCCGGGACAGTTAATCAGCCCCAGCATTTT.

The chain joins TRBV2 to TRBJ2-7; TRBD1 matches at 8 bases. The germline V gene has CDR1 SNHLY and CDR2 FYNNEI. The CDR3 has 13 residues. J lost 2 bases, V lost 4 bases, and 1 base had no gene match. The CDR3 DNA sequence: TGTGCCAGCAGTGTGGACAGGGCCTACGAGCAGTACTTC. Protein product: CASSVDRAYEQYF.

CDR3 sequence reads: CASSLERSGELFF. The CDR3 region has the DNA TGCGCCAGCAGCTTGGAAAGGTCCGGGGAGCTGTTTTTT. This chain uses TRBV5-1 with TRBJ2-2; D is unresolved. The CDR3 has 13 amino acids. Trimming removed 0 bases from V and 6 bases from J, with 6 bases in between. Germline lookup yields CDR1 SGHRS and CDR2 YFSETQ.

The rearrangement uses TRBV10-1 and TRBJ1-6, with TRBD1 as a possible D gene (6 bases). Per germline, CDR1 WNHNN and CDR2 SYGVQD (reference sequence). This CDR3 region has 15 residues. Trimming stripped 1 base from V and 10 bases from J, with 14 bases between. CDR3 in amino acids: CASSEYREGQSPLHF. The CDR3 nucleotides read TGCGCCAGCAGTGAGTACAGGGAAGGACAATCACCCCTCCACTTT.

The chain joins TRBV5-1 to TRBJ2-2, with TRBD1 identical over 7 bases. The CDR3 consists of 14 residues. V lost 3 bases, J lost 6 bases, and 5 bases stayed unmatched. Germline loops: CDR1 SGHRS, CDR2 YFSETQ. CDR3 protein: CASSSDRDAGELFF. The CDR3 DNA follows: TGCGCCAGCAGCTCCGACAGGGACGCCGGGGAGCTGTTTTTT.

The chain employs TRBV27 and TRBJ1-2; possible D gene TRBD1, 5 bases. With 8 bases removed from V and 8 bases from J, the gap between germline ends came to 12 bases. CDR1 MNHEY and CDR2 SMNVEV come from the germline V gene (reference sequence). The length of the CDR3 is 11 residues. CDR3 loop: CASRTGGGYTF. For the CDR3, the DNA is TGTGCCAGCCGAACTGGGGGGGGCTACACCTTC.

The chain is built from TRBV6-5 and TRBJ1-2; tentatively, D is TRBD1 (6 bases). The CDR3 has 14 residues. V was cut by 2 bases and J by 4 bases, with 11 bases left in between. Germline values: CDR1 MNHEY, CDR2 SVGAGI. The DNA for the CDR3 is TGTGCCAGCAGTTACACCAGGGGAGGCTATGGCTACACCTTC. Translating it yields CASSYTRGGYGYTF.

The rearrangement joins TRBV7-6 to TRBJ2-2; 8 nucleotides align to TRBD2. With V trimmed by 3 bases and J by 3 bases, 3 bases remained unmatched. The CDR3 is 15 amino acids. CDR1 and CDR2 (germline): SGHVS, FNYEAQ. CDR3 DNA: TGTGCCAGCAGCTTCGGACTAGCAGACACCGGGGAGCTGTTTTTT. Protein sequence: CASSFGLADTGELFF. Full variable domain (rest looked up from reference TRBV7-6 and TRBJ2-2): GAGVSQSPRYKVTKRGQDVALRCDPISGHVSLYWYRQALGQGPEFLTYFNYEAQQDKSGLPNDRFSAERPEGSISTLTIQRTEQRDSAMYRCASSFGLADTGELFFGEGSRLTVL.

This chain joins TRBV4-1 and TRBJ1-2; 8 bases align to TRBD1. V shed 1 base and J 4 bases; nucleotides not matched to a gene: 5. The CDR3 is 15 amino acids. Germline V gene lookup returns CDR1 MGHRA and CDR2 YSYEKL. This chain's CDR3 is CASSQGEQGAYGYTF. The CDR3, as DNA: TGCGCCAGCAGCCAAGGCGAGCAGGGGGCCTATGGCTACACCTTC.